This passage covers 20 T cell receptor beta chains from one sample sequenced in a study of blood T cell repertoires in COVID-19. Assay used: immunoSEQ multiplex PCR; TCRdb lists only in-frame clones, some missing. Of 150,000 or so clones in the sample, about 90% were seen once. The sequenced material came from PBMCs or T cells enriched from blood (not recorded which). The receptor set was obtained from a woman between 50 and 59 years old who had recovered from COVID-19.

The V and J genes are TRBV7-4 and TRBJ2-7; 8 bases fit TRBD1. CDR1 SGHVT and CDR2 SQSDAQ come from the germline V gene. The CDR3 spans 14 residues. The junction had 3 bases not matched to a gene; V was cut back by 5 bases and J by 0 bases. The CDR3 region has the DNA TGTGCCAGCAGCCACAGGGGGTACTCCTACGAGCAGTACTTC. Translating gives CASSHRGYSYEQYF.

The chain joins TRBV24-1 to TRBJ2-1, with 8 nucleotides matching TRBD1. V lost 3 bases to trimming and J lost 0 bases; unmatched junction nucleotides: 6. CDR1 and CDR2 from the germline V gene are KGHDR and SFDVKD. CDR3 length equals 17 residues. The CDR3 DNA reads as TGTGCCACCAGTGATAGTTACAGGGGGTACTCCTACAATGAGCAGTTCTTC. Protein: CATSDSYRGYSYNEQFF.

This sequence joins TRBV18 and TRBJ2-7; 9 positions match TRBD2. V lost 2 bases to trimming and J lost 1 base; unmatched junction nucleotides: 3. The CDR3 is 15 residues long. The germline V gene encodes CDR1 KGHSH and CDR2 LQKENI. CDR3 sequence (DNA): TGTGCCAGCTCACCAGCGGGAGGGATATCCTACGAGCAGTACTTC. Amino acid sequence: CASSPAGGISYEQYF.

J is TRBJ2-1 and V is TRBV7-6; TRBD2 agrees at 16 bases. The CDR3 covers 16 residues. With V trimmed by 2 bases and J by 11 bases, 6 bases remained unmatched. Germline CDR1 and CDR2: SGHVS and FNYEAQ. Here the CDR3 DNA reads TGTGCCAGCAGCTTACCTCAGGGACTAGCGGGAGGGAAGCAGTTCTTC. Its translation is CASSLPQGLAGGKQFF.

This clone was observed a single time. The genes are TRBV7-9 and TRBJ2-1; 10 bases are shared with TRBD2. The CDR3 runs to 15 residues. Per the germline V gene, CDR1 is SEHNR and CDR2 is FQNEAQ (reference sequence). Trimming removed 4 bases from V and 6 bases from J; junction bases left unmatched: 6. CDR3 region: CASSSSGRDGNEQFF. The CDR3 bases are TGTGCCAGCAGCTCGAGCGGGAGGGATGGCAATGAGCAGTTCTTC. The full variable domain, completed using reference TRBV7-9 and TRBJ2-1, is DTGVSQNPRHKITKRGQNVTFRCDPISEHNRLYWYRQTLGQGPEFLTYFQNEAQLEKSRLLSDRFSAERPKGSFSTLEIQRTEQGDSAMYLCASSSSGRDGNEQFFGPGTRLTVL.

This chain joins TRBV15 and TRBJ1-3, with 9 nucleotides matching TRBD1. Germline V gene sequence: CDR1 LNHNV, CDR2 YYDKDF (reference sequence). The V segment lost 1 base and the J segment 7 bases; nucleotides outside the gene matches: 5. CDR3 size: 15 residues. The CDR3 spells CATSRGTGVSNTIYF. The DNA for the CDR3 is TGTGCCACCAGCAGAGGGACAGGGGTTTCGAACACCATATATTTT.

The chain carries TRBV30 and TRBJ2-1; 9 positions match TRBD2. The CDR3 sequence is 13 residues long. With V trimmed by 4 bases and J by 4 bases, 2 bases remained unmatched. Germline-derived CDR1 and CDR2 are GTSNPN and SVGIG (reference sequence). In nucleotides, the CDR3 is TGTGCCTGGACTAGCGGGGCATACAATGAGCAGTTCTTC. The encoded protein is CAWTSGAYNEQFF.

This chain joins TRBV19 and TRBJ1-5; D call uncertain. Germline V gene lookup returns CDR1 LNHDA and CDR2 SQIVND (reference sequence). Trimming pared 6 bases from V and 2 bases from J, leaving 14 bases between. The CDR3 runs 15 residues. CDR3 protein: CASSDPGWGNQPQHF. CDR3 coding DNA: TGTGCCAGTAGCGACCCGGGGTGGGGCAATCAGCCCCAGCATTTT.

The rearrangement uses TRBV9 and TRBJ1-1, with 7 bases fitting TRBD1. With V trimmed by 0 bases and J by 4 bases, 0 bases remained unmatched. Looked up from germline, CDR1 is SGDLS and CDR2 is YYNGEE. CDR3 length equals 13 residues. CDR3: CASSVEGATEAFF. CDR3 sequence (DNA): TGTGCCAGCAGCGTAGAGGGGGCCACTGAAGCTTTCTTT.

This CDR3 is CASSLGASETQYF. DNA of the CDR3: TGTGCCAGCAGCTTAGGGGCGTCAGAGACCCAGTACTTC. The chain links TRBV7-2 to TRBJ2-5; D is unresolved. The V gene lost 1 base and the J gene lost 4 bases, with 7 bases spanning the gap. There are 13 residues in the CDR3. CDR1 is SGHTA and CDR2 is FQGNSA in the germline V gene.

The gene calls are TRBV4-1 and TRBJ1-1; TRBD1 agrees at 10 bases. This CDR3 has 18 amino acids. Germline V CDR1 and CDR2: MGHRA, YSYEKL. J was trimmed by 3 bases and V by 0 bases; bases with no gene match: 10. The CDR3 region has the DNA TGCGCCAGCAGCCAAGATATTCCGACAGGGGGCTTGGACACTGAAGCTTTCTTT. Encoded protein: CASSQDIPTGGLDTEAFF.

The chain employs TRBV7-2 and TRBJ1-4; perhaps TRBD1 as D (5 bases). V dropped 0 bases and J dropped 8 bases, with 16 bases sitting between them. CDR1 and CDR2 from the germline V gene are SGHTA and FQGNSA. The length of the CDR3 is 16 residues. CDR3 loop: CASSLAGAGKGEKLFF. DNA for the CDR3: TGTGCCAGCAGCTTAGCTGGGGCAGGGAAGGGGGAAAAACTGTTTTTT.

The gene calls are TRBV7-2 and TRBJ2-3, with 7 nucleotides matching TRBD2. The CDR3 is 15 amino acids. Trimming cost V 4 bases and J 5 bases; bases outside gene matches: 9. The germline CDR1 and CDR2 sequences are SGHTA and FQGNSA. The DNA for the CDR3 is TGTGCCAGCAGCTCCCGGCGGGAGTTGCAAGATACGCAGTATTTT. This codes for CASSSRRELQDTQYF.

This clone was detected only a few times. The chain carries TRBV18 and TRBJ1-1; maybe TRBD1 (6 bases). The CDR3 runs to 15 residues. Germline values: CDR1 KGHSH, CDR2 LQKENI. Trimming removed 1 base from V and 0 bases from J, with 9 bases in between. Written as DNA, the CDR3 is TGTGCCAGCTCACCACTGGACAGTCTGAACACTGAAGCTTTCTTT. Its translation is CASSPLDSLNTEAFF. The complete variable domain, with remaining parts taken from reference TRBV18 and TRBJ1-1, reads NAGVMQNPRHLVRRRGQEARLRCSPMKGHSHVYWYRQLPEEGLKFMVYLQKENIIDESGMPKERFSAEFPKEGPSILRIQQVVRGDSAAYFCASSPLDSLNTEAFFGQGTRLTVV.

V and J are TRBV13 and TRBJ2-7; D possibly corresponds to TRBD2 (6 bases). Between the trimmed V and J ends, which lost 5 bases and 3 bases, there was a span of 17 bases. In germline, CDR1 is PRHDT, CDR2 FYEKMQ (reference sequence). The CDR3 length is 15 residues. The CDR3 DNA follows: TGTGCCAGCAGCCCTCCCGGGACTGGAAGCTACGAGCAGTACTTC. It translates to CASSPPGTGSYEQYF.

J is TRBJ1-3 and V is TRBV2; a possible D gene is TRBD1 (5 bases). CDR3 length: 15 residues. V was pared by 1 base and J by 4 bases, with 11 bases between. The germline V gene has CDR1 SNHLY and CDR2 FYNNEI. The CDR3 loop is CASSEGWGVGNTIYF. DNA of the CDR3: TGTGCCAGCAGTGAAGGATGGGGGGTCGGAAACACCATATATTTT.

This clone was counted only a few times. The rearrangement joins TRBV18 to TRBJ1-4; D is uncertain. Per germline, CDR1 KGHSH and CDR2 LQKENI. This CDR3 is built from 14 residues. Trimming removed 5 bases from V and 0 bases from J, with 7 bases in between. Here the CDR3 DNA reads TGTGCCAGCTCAGCGGGAACAACTAATGAAAAACTGTTTTTT. Protein product: CASSAGTTNEKLFF.

This clone was detected a few times. The chain has TRBV5-1 and TRBJ2-7; 13 bases agree with TRBD2. The J segment lost 4 bases and the V segment lost 0 bases, leaving 10 bases of the junction unmatched. Germline V CDR1 and CDR2: SGHRS, YFSETQ. This CDR3 is built from 18 residues. The CDR3 DNA sequence: TGCGCCAGCAGCTTGGGACTAGCGGGAGGACTAAAGTGGTACGAGCAGTACTTC. Its translation is CASSLGLAGGLKWYEQYF.

CDR3 protein: CSASNRTGALGQYF. For the CDR3, the DNA is TGCAGTGCTAGTAACCGGACAGGGGCATTGGGGCAGTACTTC. The genes are TRBV20-1 and TRBJ2-5; TRBD1 matches at 9 bases. This CDR3 has 14 amino acids. Germline V gives CDR1 DFQATT, CDR2 SNEGSKA (reference sequence). The J segment lost 11 bases and the V segment lost 3 bases, leaving 13 bases of the junction unmatched.

V usage is TRBV7-8 and J usage is TRBJ2-1, with D possibly TRBD1 on 6 matching bases. The CDR3 runs 18 residues. Germline assignment: CDR1 SGHVS and CDR2 FQNEAQ. V was trimmed by 2 bases and J by 0 bases, leaving 17 bases between them. CDR3 DNA sequence: TGTGCCAGCAGCTTATTCGTGCGAACAGGGAGCTCCTACAATGAGCAGTTCTTC. Translation gives CASSLFVRTGSSYNEQFF.